This T cell receptor (beta chain) was retrieved from a study of blood T cell repertoires in COVID-19. TCRdb's copy holds only in-frame clones and misses some; the assay was immunoSEQ multiplex PCR. The data contain around 99,000 clones, 80% of them singletons. With 4 bases clipped from V and 6 bases from J, the junction kept 12 bases outside the gene matches. Germline assignment: CDR1 KGHDR and CDR2 SFDVKD. This CDR3 comprises 17 residues. The sequenced material came from peripheral blood. V gene TRBV24-1 combines with J gene TRBJ2-3; 10 bases align to TRBD1. The clonotype was recovered from a human donor in a cohort sampled during active or convalescent COVID-19. The CDR3 loop reads CATSDTTGQGLSDTQYF. The CDR3 DNA follows: TGTGCCACCAGTGACACCACGGGACAGGGGTTATCGGATACGCAGTATTTT.